The entry below gives a single T cell receptor (beta chain) sequence along with its context. The germline V gene encodes CDR1 DFQATT and CDR2 SNEGSKA (reference sequence). This CDR3 spans 15 amino acids. V gave up 6 bases and J gave up 7 bases; unmatched junction bases: 16. Combining a sample-barcoded 5' primer with a J-beta primer mix, a second PCR ran for roughly 7 to 12 cycles. Each cDNA molecule received a tag from a template-switch adaptor that had 12 random nucleotides. TCRdb re-derived calls from the 5' RACE reads in MiXCR, one entry per CDR3 protein. The sample carries some 1.4 million distinct CDR3 sequences, approximately 42% recorded once. The entry originates in a study of blood T cells in healthy people across ages. Overall study: About one barcoded beta molecule was captured per two T cells (by template switching).

Roughly 10 milliliters of peripheral blood were drawn from each donor. The total RNA that was extracted per sample amounted to at least 5.5 micrograms. The J gene is TRBJ2-7, the V gene TRBV20-1; 9 nucleotides line up with TRBD2. This clonotype was obtained from a woman between 18 and 29 years old in good health. What was sequenced was blood. Here the CDR3 reads CSAPEWVAGDHEQYF. CDR3 in DNA: TGCAGTGCCCCTGAGTGGGTAGCGGGAGACCATGAGCAGTACTTC.